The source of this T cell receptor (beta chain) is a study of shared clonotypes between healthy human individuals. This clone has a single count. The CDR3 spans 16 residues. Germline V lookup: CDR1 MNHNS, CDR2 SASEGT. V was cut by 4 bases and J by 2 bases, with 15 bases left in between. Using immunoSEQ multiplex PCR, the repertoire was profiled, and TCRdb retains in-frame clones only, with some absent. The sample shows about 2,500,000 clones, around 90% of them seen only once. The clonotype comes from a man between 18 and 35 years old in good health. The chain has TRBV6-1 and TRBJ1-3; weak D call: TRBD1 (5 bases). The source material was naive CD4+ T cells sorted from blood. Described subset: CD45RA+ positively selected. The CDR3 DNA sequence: TGTGCCAGCAGTGGTTCCCCCAGGGAGACTGGAAACACCATATATTTT. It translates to CASSGSPRETGNTIYF.